Listed below are T cell receptor beta chains from one sample, sequenced in a study of T cells in narcolepsy. Clones were read by immunoSEQ multiplex PCR, and TCRdb kept only the in-frame ones, dropping some. The table records over 10,000 clones, about 89% of them present only once. Sequenced input: CD45RA- memory CD4+ T cells from PBMCs. The receptors come from a human donor with narcolepsy. CDR3s include the opening cysteine and the closing phenylalanine or tryptophan. The order of the fields is CDR3 length, D gene, clone size, J gene, V gene, CDR3 protein, CDR3 DNA. The D gene is left open where the match is weak. Only some rows state a clone size, as once, few, many or a class for expanded clones.

CDR3 length: 13
D gene: .
clone size: few
J gene: TRBJ1-3
V gene: TRBV27
CDR3 protein: CASSLYSGNTIYF
CDR3 DNA: TGTGCCAGCAGTCTCTACAGTGGAAACACCATATATTTT

CDR3 length: 16
D gene: TRBD2
clone size: .
J gene: TRBJ2-3
V gene: TRBV5-4
CDR3 protein: CASSLNSGRAGDTQYF
CDR3 DNA: TGTGCCAGCAGCTTGAATAGCGGGAGGGCCGGAGATACGCAGTATTTT

CDR3 length: 15
D gene: .
clone size: .
J gene: TRBJ2-7
V gene: TRBV30
CDR3 protein: CAHSTPSGSYDEQYF
CDR3 DNA: TGTGCCCACTCCACACCGTCCGGGAGCTACGACGAGCAGTACTTC

CDR3 length: 12
D gene: .
clone size: .
J gene: TRBJ2-3
V gene: TRBV7-2
CDR3 protein: CASSESTDTQYF
CDR3 DNA: TGTGCCAGCTCCGAGTCCACAGATACGCAGTATTTT

CDR3 length: 16
D gene: TRBD2
clone size: .
J gene: TRBJ2-1
V gene: TRBV11-1
CDR3 protein: CASSYSGTSVYNEQFF
CDR3 DNA: TGTGCCAGCAGCTACTCCGGGACTAGCGTCTACAATGAGCAGTTCTTC

CDR3 length: 16
D gene: .
clone size: .
J gene: TRBJ2-7
V gene: TRBV7-2
CDR3 protein: CASSLGRGGGSREQYF
CDR3 DNA: TGTGCCAGCAGCTTAGGACGAGGGGGGGGAAGTAGGGAGCAGTACTTC

CDR3 length: 15
D gene: TRBD1
clone size: .
J gene: TRBJ2-7
V gene: TRBV25-1
CDR3 protein: CASSETPGQHYEQYF
CDR3 DNA: TGTGCCAGCAGTGAAACCCCGGGACAGCACTACGAGCAGTACTTC

CDR3 length: 15
D gene: .
clone size: .
J gene: TRBJ1-2
V gene: TRBV5-6
CDR3 protein: CASFRWETMNYGYTF
CDR3 DNA: TGTGCCAGCTTTAGGTGGGAGACCATGAACTATGGCTACACCTTC

CDR3 length: 14
D gene: .
clone size: .
J gene: TRBJ1-3
V gene: TRBV5-6
CDR3 protein: CASSPEGSGNTIYF
CDR3 DNA: TGTGCCAGCAGCCCGGAGGGCTCTGGAAACACCATATATTTT

CDR3 length: 14
D gene: TRBD2
clone size: .
J gene: TRBJ2-3
V gene: TRBV27
CDR3 protein: CASSSPGLADTQYF
CDR3 DNA: TGTGCCAGCAGTTCCCCGGGACTAGCAGATACGCAGTATTTT

CDR3 length: 15
D gene: TRBD1
clone size: .
J gene: TRBJ1-1
V gene: TRBV5-1
CDR3 protein: CASSSTGQGGTEAFF
CDR3 DNA: TGCGCCAGCAGCTCAACGGGACAGGGGGGTACTGAAGCTTTCTTT

CDR3 length: 20
D gene: .
clone size: .
J gene: TRBJ1-4
V gene: TRBV5-1
CDR3 protein: CASSLGRGLSVSSTNEKLFF
CDR3 DNA: TGCGCCAGCAGCTTGGGAAGGGGACTTTCCGTCTCTTCAACTAATGAAAAACTGTTTTTT

CDR3 length: 15
D gene: TRBD2
clone size: .
J gene: TRBJ2-7
V gene: TRBV6-5
CDR3 protein: CASRSRTSGVYEQYF
CDR3 DNA: TGTGCCAGCAGATCGCGGACTAGCGGAGTCTACGAGCAGTACTTC

CDR3 length: 15
D gene: TRBD2
clone size: .
J gene: TRBJ2-7
V gene: TRBV5-6
CDR3 protein: CASSLGSGRADEQYF
CDR3 DNA: TGTGCCAGCAGCTTGGGTAGCGGGAGGGCGGACGAGCAGTACTTC

CDR3 length: 15
D gene: TRBD1
clone size: .
J gene: TRBJ2-3
V gene: TRBV6-1
CDR3 protein: CASSRRDRGTDTQYF
CDR3 DNA: TGTGCCAGCAGCCGCCGGGACAGGGGCACAGATACGCAGTATTTT

CDR3 length: 18
D gene: TRBD1
clone size: .
J gene: TRBJ2-6
V gene: TRBV5-4
CDR3 protein: CASSAPGQGLSGANVLTF
CDR3 DNA: TGTGCCAGCAGCGCACCGGGACAGGGGTTATCTGGGGCCAACGTCCTGACTTTC

CDR3 length: 16
D gene: TRBD2
clone size: .
J gene: TRBJ2-3
V gene: TRBV7-2
CDR3 protein: CASSAGLAGGTDTQYF
CDR3 DNA: TGTGCCAGCAGCGCCGGACTAGCGGGAGGCACAGATACGCAGTATTTT

CDR3 length: 18
D gene: TRBD1
clone size: .
J gene: TRBJ2-1
V gene: TRBV5-1
CDR3 protein: CASSLAGQGAKVYNEQFF
CDR3 DNA: TGCGCCAGCAGCTTGGCCGGACAGGGGGCGAAAGTATACAATGAGCAGTTCTTC

CDR3 length: 13
D gene: TRBD1
clone size: .
J gene: TRBJ1-2
V gene: TRBV7-9
CDR3 protein: CASSPTGVDGYTF
CDR3 DNA: TGTGCCAGCAGTCCAACAGGGGTGGATGGCTACACCTTC

CDR3 length: 14
D gene: TRBD1
clone size: .
J gene: TRBJ1-4
V gene: TRBV11-2
CDR3 protein: CASSLGTGVEKLFF
CDR3 DNA: TGTGCCAGCAGCTTAGGGACAGGGGTTGAAAAACTGTTTTTT

CDR3 length: 14
D gene: .
clone size: .
J gene: TRBJ2-7
V gene: TRBV7-6
CDR3 protein: CASSSDLSSYEQYF
CDR3 DNA: TGTGCCAGCAGCTCTGACTTGAGCTCCTACGAGCAGTACTTC

CDR3 length: 13
D gene: TRBD2
clone size: .
J gene: TRBJ2-1
V gene: TRBV19
CDR3 protein: CASSKGLDYEQFF
CDR3 DNA: TGTGCCAGTAGTAAGGGACTAGATTATGAGCAGTTCTTC

CDR3 length: 13
D gene: .
clone size: .
J gene: TRBJ2-7
V gene: TRBV15
CDR3 protein: CATSRDAGYEQYF
CDR3 DNA: TGTGCCACCAGCAGAGATGCGGGTTACGAGCAGTACTTC

CDR3 length: 17
D gene: TRBD2
clone size: .
J gene: TRBJ2-2
V gene: TRBV11-2
CDR3 protein: CASSLSTSGMNTGELFF
CDR3 DNA: TGTGCCAGCAGCTTAAGTACTAGCGGGATGAACACCGGGGAGCTGTTTTTT

CDR3 length: 13
D gene: .
clone size: few
J gene: TRBJ2-1
V gene: TRBV18
CDR3 protein: CASSYQAHNEQFF
CDR3 DNA: TGTGCCAGCTCTTATCAGGCCCACAATGAGCAGTTCTTC

CDR3 length: 14
D gene: .
clone size: once
J gene: TRBJ1-2
V gene: TRBV7-8
CDR3 protein: CASSLGLRDYGYTF
CDR3 DNA: TGTGCCAGCAGCTTAGGACTACGAGACTATGGCTACACCTTC